The 2 T cell receptor beta chains below were found in one sample sequenced in a study of early T cells in non-severe SARS-CoV-2 infection. A single record per CDR3 protein comes from TCRdb applying MiXCR to the 5' RACE reads. The table records around 70,000 distinct CDR3 sequences, around 12% of them present only once. Sequencing was carried out using whole blood. The receptors originated from an adult who was a healthcare worker with PCR-confirmed SARS-CoV-2 infection or an uninfected control (not recorded which).

This clonotype turned up a few times. The rearrangement uses TRBV10-3 and TRBJ2-5; 8 nucleotides align to TRBD2. This CDR3 contains 15 residues. The trim removed 2 bases at V and 4 bases at J, leaving 6 bases unmatched. Germline CDR1 is ENHRY and CDR2 is SYGVKD. The CDR3 DNA reads as TGTGCCATCAGTGAGCGGGGGGGGCCAGGAGAGACCCAGTACTTC. As protein: CAISERGGPGETQYF.

This clonotype was picked up many times. The J gene is TRBJ2-5, the V gene TRBV11-2; D may be TRBD2 (5 bases). V gave up 5 bases and J gave up 1 base, with 11 bases separating them. Germline V gene data show CDR1 as SGHAT and CDR2 as FQNNGV. The CDR3 runs to 14 residues. CDR3 DNA sequence: TGTGCCAGCAGCCAAACGGGGTTCCAAGAGACCCAGTACTTC. Translation gives CASSQTGFQETQYF. Full variable domain (missing parts from reference TRBV11-2 and TRBJ2-5): EAGVAQSPRYKIIEKRQSVAFWCNPISGHATLYWYQQILGQGPKLLIQFQNNGVVDDSQLPKDRFSAERLKGVDSTLKIQPAKLEDSAVYLCASSQTGFQETQYFGPGTRLLVL.